These 29 T cell receptor beta chains share one sample of origin, sequenced in a study of breast tumors, draining lymph nodes, adjacent tissues. TCRdb processed the multiplex PCR reads anew with MiXCR; each CDR3 protein has one entry. The data contain 66,000 or so distinct CDR3 sequences, around 43% of them singletons. The material sequenced was breast tumor tissue. Receptors originate from a female donor with breast cancer. Some clones in this sample may be carry-over from other donors' samples.

This chain uses TRBV12-3 or TRBV12-4 with TRBJ1-5; possibly TRBD1 for D (5 bases). This CDR3 is built from 14 residues. Trimming took off 6 bases at V and 0 bases at J, with 9 bases between the two ends. The CDR3 coding sequence is TGTGCCAGCAGCCAGGGATATAGCAATCAGCCCCAGCATTTT. Translation gives CASSQGYSNQPQHF.

The CDR3 region is CASSWGQYSGNTIYF. DNA for the CDR3: TGTGCCAGCAGCTGGGGACAGTACTCTGGAAACACCATATATTTT. The genes are TRBV5-8 and TRBJ1-3; 7 positions match TRBD1. Germline V gene sequence: CDR1 SGHTS, CDR2 YDEGEE. With 3 bases clipped from V and 0 bases from J, the junction kept 3 bases outside the gene matches. The CDR3 loop spans 15 amino acids.

The chain couples TRBV24-1 to TRBJ2-1; D remains ambiguous. The V end was cut by 11 bases, the J end by 8 bases, with 21 bases between. Germline CDR1 is KGHDR and CDR2 is SFDVKD. The CDR3 loop spans 14 amino acids. As DNA, the CDR3 is TGTGCCATCCTGACGCAAGAAAAGAGCCATGAGCAGTTCTTC. Translating it yields CAILTQEKSHEQFF.

In its sample, this clonotype was seen a few times. The V and J genes are TRBV20-1 and TRBJ1-4; D call uncertain. Trimming removed 2 bases at V and 0 bases at J, with 10 bases between. The CDR3 contains 15 residues. Germline CDR1 and CDR2: DFQATT and SNEGSKA (reference sequence). CDR3 DNA sequence: TGCAGTGCTAGACCCCCCCCTGCAACTAATGAAAAACTGTTTTTT. This translates into CSARPPPATNEKLFF.

As regards this clonotype: With a much larger clone just one base away, this may be a read error. The rearrangement joins TRBV10-3 to TRBJ1-4; D is uncertain. This CDR3 region has 16 residues. V lost 0 bases and J 7 bases, leaving 15 bases between the germline ends. CDR1 is ENHRY, CDR2 SYGVKD, per germline. CDR3 region: CAISESKGLGSEKLFF. CDR3 nucleotides: TGTGCCATCAGTGAGTCGAAAGGGCTTGGGAGTGAAAAACTGTTTTTT.

This chain connects TRBV7-3 to TRBJ2-7; 7 bases fit TRBD1. TRBJ2-5 matches the DNA end more closely, so the J call is doubtful. The CDR3 is made up of 17 amino acids. Germline CDR1 SGHTA, CDR2 FQGTGA. CDR3 region: CASSSTGAAGTEETQYF. The CDR3 DNA reads TGTGCCAGCAGCTCCACAGGGGCGGCGGGCACTGAAGAGACCCAGTACTTC.

Points on this clonotype: This may come from a read error, since a much larger clone is one base off. Since no conserved phenylalanine or tryptophan closes the CDR3, a read error is the likely cause. J is TRBJ1-6 and V is TRBV2, with TRBD1 identical over 7 bases. There are 13 residues in the CDR3. Per the germline V gene, CDR1 is SNHLY and CDR2 is FYNNEI. V shed 8 bases and J 9 bases; nucleotides not matched to a gene: 7. The CDR3 here is CASEDREGSPLHS. The CDR3 DNA is TGTGCCAGCGAAGACAGGGAGGGTTCACCCCTCCACTCT.

Many counts were recorded for this clonotype. This sequence joins TRBV20-1 and TRBJ2-3; TRBD1 agrees at 12 bases. This CDR3 is 15 amino acids long. The germline gives CDR1 DFQATT, CDR2 SNEGSKA (reference sequence). The trim removed 2 bases at V and 6 bases at J, leaving 6 bases unmatched. CDR3 region: CSARLRDRGPDTQYF. In DNA form, the CDR3 reads TGCAGTGCTAGACTCCGGGACAGGGGGCCGGATACGCAGTATTTT.

This clonotype was seen many times. V and J are TRBV5-1 and TRBJ1-2; 9 positions agree with TRBD1. CDR1 SGHRS and CDR2 YFSETQ come from the germline V gene. The trim removed 2 bases at V and 13 bases at J, leaving 6 bases unmatched. This CDR3 has 12 amino acids. The CDR3 region has the DNA TGCGCCAGCAGCTTCACCGGGACAGGGTGCACCTTC. It specifies CASSFTGTGCTF.

The chain recombines TRBV6-1 with TRBJ2-2; 9 bases line up with TRBD2. Germline loops: CDR1 MNHNS, CDR2 SASEGT. After removal of 7 bases from V and 5 bases from J, the junction contained 2 bases not matched to a gene. There are 13 residues in the CDR3. This chain's CDR3 is CASTLAGTGELFF. The DNA of the CDR3 is TGTGCCAGCACTCTAGCGGGGACCGGGGAGCTGTTTTTT.

Turning to this clonotype: Germline is not matched at one junction end, which may reflect a read error. The chain uses TRBV7-7 and TRBJ2-5, with D possibly being TRBD1 or TRBD2 (5 bases each). This CDR3 spans 14 amino acids. The germline gives CDR1 SSHAT, CDR2 FNYEAQ (reference sequence). CDR3 DNA sequence: TGTGCTAGCAGCTTAGCTACGGGGACCGAGACCCAGTACTTC. Translated: CASSLATGTETQYF. Full variable domain (remainder filled in from reference TRBV7-7 and TRBJ2-5): GAGVSQSPRYKVTKRGQDVTLRCDPISSHATLYWYQQALGQGPEFLTYFNYEAQPDKSGLPSDRFSAERPEGSISTLTIQRTEQRDSAMYRCASSLATGTETQYFGPGTRLLVL.

This rearrangement joins TRBV29-1 to TRBJ2-5; D may match TRBD1 or TRBD2 (5 bases each). Looked up from germline, CDR1 is SQVTM and CDR2 is ANQGSEA. The CDR3 runs to 11 residues. V was clipped by 4 bases and J by 5 bases, with 8 bases between them. CDR3 in DNA: TGCAGCGTTGGGGGACGGGAGACCCAGTACTTC. It codes for CSVGGRETQYF.

This rearrangement joins TRBV9 to TRBJ2-5; D may match TRBD1 or TRBD2 (5 bases each). V shed 1 base and J shed 9 bases, with 19 bases lying between them. The CDR3 length is 15 residues. Germline loops: CDR1 SGDLS, CDR2 YYNGEE. The CDR3 bases are TGTGCCAGCAGCGTACGGGACGCCCGACAATGGGCCCAGTACTTC. Translated: CASSVRDARQWAQYF.

This chain links TRBV5-1 with TRBJ2-3, with 9 bases matching TRBD2. V gave up 5 bases and J gave up 3 bases; unmatched junction bases: 16. The length of the CDR3 is 18 residues. Germline V gene lookup returns CDR1 SGHRS and CDR2 YFSETQ. The CDR3 nucleotides read TGCGCCAGCAGTCTCGGGGTAGCGGGAGCGGGGAGAACAGATACGCAGTATTTT. As protein: CASSLGVAGAGRTDTQYF.

In this sample, this clonotype turned up many times. The rearrangement links TRBV25-1 to TRBJ1-2, with a tentative D call TRBD1 (5 bases). CDR1 is MGHDK and CDR2 is SYGVNS in the germline V gene. Trimming removed 5 bases at V and 8 bases at J, with 12 bases between. The CDR3 is made up of 12 amino acids. The CDR3 region is CASSSGWDGYTF. CDR3 sequence (DNA): TGTGCCAGCAGTTCGGGGTGGGACGGCTACACCTTC.

The chain links TRBV7-8 to TRBJ1-4, with 9 bases fitting TRBD1. With 5 bases clipped from V and 7 bases from J, the junction kept 5 bases outside the gene matches. The CDR3 contains 14 residues. Per the germline V gene, CDR1 is SGHVS and CDR2 is FQNEAQ. The DNA of the CDR3 is TGTGCCAGCAGCCCAAACAGGGGGCGTGAAAAACTGTTTTTT. This translates into CASSPNRGREKLFF.

The chain couples TRBV11-3 to TRBJ1-2, with D perhaps matching TRBD1 (6 bases). The CDR3 contains 12 residues. Deletions cut 5 bases from V and 8 bases from J, with 12 bases between. Germline V lookup: CDR1 SGHNT, CDR2 YENEEA. In DNA, the CDR3 is TGTGCCAGCAGCCCGAGGGGGGGGGGCTACACCTTC. Its protein is CASSPRGGGYTF.

This clonotype has ten or more counts. This may stem from a read error, because a much larger clone lies one nucleotide away. The genes are TRBV12-3 or TRBV12-4 and TRBJ2-1, with D possibly TRBD2 on 5 matching bases. V was shortened by 6 bases and J by 8 bases, with 17 bases between the two germline ends. This CDR3 is built from 14 residues. CDR3: CASSHGVRRDEQFF. The DNA of the CDR3 is TGTGCCAGCAGCCACGGGGTCCGAAGGGATGAGCAGTTCTTC.

Points on this clonotype: A read error may be the cause here, since a much bigger clone is one base away. The chain links TRBV9 to TRBJ1-1, with unresolved D. The V end lost 4 bases, the J end lost 4 bases, and 17 bases lay between the germline ends. This CDR3 has 15 amino acids. Germline CDR1 and CDR2: SGDLS and YYNGEE. Written as DNA, the CDR3 is TGTGCCAGCAGCTTTTTTGGCAGACCTGGCACTGAAGCTTTCTTT. Its translation: CASSFFGRPGTEAFF. Looking up the rest from reference TRBV9 and TRBJ1-1 gives the full variable domain: DSGVTQTPKHLITATGQRVTLRCSPRSGDLSVYWYQQSLDQGLQFLIQYYNGEERAKGNILERFSAQQFPDLHSELNLSSLELGDSALYFCASSFFGRPGTEAFFGQGTRLTVV.

Turning to this clonotype: Since no conserved phenylalanine or tryptophan closes the CDR3, a read error is the likely cause. The DNA is omitted, as the CDR3 cannot be located on it reliably, and the CDR3 follows TCRdb's listing. This sequence joins TRBV13 and TRBJ1-6; the D segment call TRBD1 is taken from the table without a DNA check. CDR1 is PRHDT, CDR2 FYEKMQ, per germline (reference sequence). The CDR3 has 13 amino acids, counting both end residues. The chain's CDR3 is CASSLGTGVPLNY.

This clonotype has at least ten counts. A read error may be the cause here, since a much bigger clone is one base away. The V and J genes are TRBV20-1 and TRBJ2-1, with 10 bases identical to TRBD2. The CDR3 is 16 residues long. V lost 2 bases to trimming and J lost 7 bases; unmatched junction nucleotides: 11. Germline CDR1 is DFQATT and CDR2 is SNEGSKA (reference sequence). CDR3 protein: CSARSSSGRALNEQFF. CDR3 coding DNA: TGCAGTGCTAGATCGTCTAGCGGGAGAGCTCTGAATGAGCAGTTCTTC.

To note about this clonotype: A much more abundant neighbour one base away suggests this may be a read error. The chain joins TRBV20-1 to TRBJ2-3; 7 bases agree with TRBD2. The CDR3 contains 15 residues. Looked up from germline, CDR1 is DFQATT and CDR2 is SNEGSKA (reference sequence). After removal of 5 bases from V and 2 bases from J, the junction contained 10 bases not matched to a gene. CDR3 DNA sequence: TGCAGTGCTGGGCCGGGGGAGGGGCCCACAGATACGCAGTATTTT. It specifies CSAGPGEGPTDTQYF.

In its sample, this clonotype was seen many times. The rearrangement links TRBV10-3 to TRBJ2-7; 10 nucleotides agree with TRBD2. This CDR3 is built from 18 residues. Germline-derived CDR1 and CDR2 are ENHRY and SYGVKD. Trimming at V came to 3 bases and at J to 7 bases, leaving 18 bases not matched to a gene. CDR3 sequence: CAISDRGLAARRVREQYF. The CDR3 region has the DNA TGTGCCATCAGTGACAGAGGACTAGCGGCAAGAAGAGTGAGGGAGCAGTACTTC.

This clonotype occurred many times. One junction end does not reproduce the germline sequence, and a read error may be involved. V and J are TRBV6-5 and TRBJ2-1, with D possibly TRBD1 on 6 matching bases. Germline CDR1 reads MNHEY; CDR2 reads SVGAGI. The CDR3 runs 16 residues. The CDR3 is CASSHSPRTVGDEQFF. The CDR3 DNA reads as TGTGCCAGCAGTCACTCTCCAAGGACAGTTGGCGATGAGCAGTTCTTC.

CDR3 loop: CAWTAMNTEAFF. For the CDR3, the DNA is TGTGCCTGGACAGCGATGAACACTGAAGCTTTCTTT. The chain uses TRBV30 and TRBJ1-1, with unresolved D. The V gene's germline CDR1 is GTSNPN and CDR2 SVGIG (reference sequence). This CDR3 comprises 12 residues. Trimming removed 4 bases at V and 0 bases at J, with 6 bases between.

This clonotype appeared many times. A much larger clone is a single base away; this may be a read error. V is TRBV20-1 and J is TRBJ1-4; D is unresolved. The CDR3 consists of 15 residues. V lost 6 bases and J lost 8, with 22 bases in between. From germline, CDR1 is DFQATT and CDR2 SNEGSKA (reference sequence). CDR3: CSARPPKGFAEKLFF. The DNA for the CDR3 is TGCAGTGCCCGGCCGCCCAAAGGGTTCGCAGAAAAACTGTTTTTT.

This clonotype was observed many times. V is TRBV28 and J is TRBJ2-7; the match to TRBD1 covers 7 bases. Trimming removed 8 bases from V and 1 base from J; junction bases left unmatched: 14. Germline CDR1 MDHEN, CDR2 SYDVKM. The CDR3 sequence is 16 residues long. DNA of the CDR3: TGTGCCAGCGCTAATTCCGCAGGGGGACAGTCCTACGAGCAGTACTTC. This translates into CASANSAGGQSYEQYF. The variable domain in full, completed from reference TRBV28 and TRBJ2-7, reads DVKVTQSSRYLVKRTGEKVFLECVQDMDHENMFWYRQDPGLGLRLIYFSYDVKMKEKGDIPEGYSVSREKKERFSLILESASTNQTSMYLCASANSAGGQSYEQYFGPGTRLTVT.

This clonotype was detected many times. This rearrangement joins TRBV7-2 to TRBJ2-5; D call uncertain. This CDR3 has 13 residues. Germline assignment: CDR1 SGHTA and CDR2 FQGNSA. The ends were cut back, 0 bases at V and 5 bases at J, with 7 bases in the middle. The CDR3 nucleotides read TGTGCCAGCAGCTTAGCCTCGTCGGAGACCCAGTACTTC. Translation: CASSLASSETQYF.

This clonotype was picked up many times. The rearrangement uses TRBV29-1 and TRBJ2-1; TRBD2 agrees at 11 bases. CDR3 length: 15 amino acids. Germline V gives CDR1 SQVTM, CDR2 ANQGSEA. The ends lost 2 bases at V and 8 bases at J; junction bases unmatched: 8. The CDR3 DNA reads as TGCAGCGTTGAACCCGCTAGCGGGAGGTTCGATGAGCAGTTCTTC. This gives the protein CSVEPASGRFDEQFF.